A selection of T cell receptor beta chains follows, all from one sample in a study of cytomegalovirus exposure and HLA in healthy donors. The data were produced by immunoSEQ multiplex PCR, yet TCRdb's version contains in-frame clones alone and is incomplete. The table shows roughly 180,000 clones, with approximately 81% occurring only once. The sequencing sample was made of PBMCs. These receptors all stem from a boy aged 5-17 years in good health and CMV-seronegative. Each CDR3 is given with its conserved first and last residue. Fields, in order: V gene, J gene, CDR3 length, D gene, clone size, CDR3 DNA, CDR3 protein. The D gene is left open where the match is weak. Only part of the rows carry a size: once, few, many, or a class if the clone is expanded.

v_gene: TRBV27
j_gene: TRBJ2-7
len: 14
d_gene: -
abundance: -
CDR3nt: TGTGCCAGCAGTGGGGGAGGCTCACCCTACGAGCAGTACTTC
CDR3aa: CASSGGGSPYEQYF

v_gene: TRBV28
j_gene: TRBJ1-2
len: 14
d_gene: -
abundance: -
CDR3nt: TGTGCCAGCAGTTTCCAGGGGCCTTTCTATGGCTACACCTTC
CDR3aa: CASSFQGPFYGYTF

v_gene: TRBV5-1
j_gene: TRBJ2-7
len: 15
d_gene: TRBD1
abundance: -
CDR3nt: TGCGCCAGCAGCTTGGGGACAGGACCTAAACCCGAGCAGTACTTC
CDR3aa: CASSLGTGPKPEQYF

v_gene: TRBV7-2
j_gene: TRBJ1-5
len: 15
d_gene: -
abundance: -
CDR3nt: TGTGCCAGCAGCTTAATAGGGGCAGGGAATCAGCCCCAGCATTTT
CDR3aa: CASSLIGAGNQPQHF

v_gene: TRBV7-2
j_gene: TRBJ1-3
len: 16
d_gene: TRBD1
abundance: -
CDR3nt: TGTGCCAGCAGCACCTACGGGACAGGGACTGGAAACACCATATATTTT
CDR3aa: CASSTYGTGTGNTIYF

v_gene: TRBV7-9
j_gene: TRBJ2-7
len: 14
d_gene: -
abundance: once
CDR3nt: TGTGCCAGCAGCTCCGGGACAAGGCCCTACGAGCAGTACTTC
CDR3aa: CASSSGTRPYEQYF

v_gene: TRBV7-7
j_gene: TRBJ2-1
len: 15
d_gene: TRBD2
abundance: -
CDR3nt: TGTGCTAGCAGCTTAGGGACTAGCGACTACAATGAGCAGTTCTTC
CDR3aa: CASSLGTSDYNEQFF

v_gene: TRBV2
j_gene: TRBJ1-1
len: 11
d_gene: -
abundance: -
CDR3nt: TGTGCCACCCCCCGGGACACTGAAGCTTTCTTT
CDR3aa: CATPRDTEAFF

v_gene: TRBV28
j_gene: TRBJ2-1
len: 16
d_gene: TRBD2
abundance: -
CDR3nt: TGTGCCAGCAGTTTGGCCAAAGCGGGATCCTACAATGAGCAGTTCTTC
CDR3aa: CASSLAKAGSYNEQFF

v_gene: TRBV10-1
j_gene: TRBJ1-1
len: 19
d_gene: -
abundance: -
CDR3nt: TGCGCCAGCAGTGAGCGGGATTCATTGGAGGGGCCGCTGAACACTGAAGCTTTCTTT
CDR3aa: CASSERDSLEGPLNTEAFF

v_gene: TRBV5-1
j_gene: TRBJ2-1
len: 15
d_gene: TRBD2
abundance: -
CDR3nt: TGCGCCAGCAGCTTCACCGGGACTAGGAACAATGAGCAGTTCTTC
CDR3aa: CASSFTGTRNNEQFF

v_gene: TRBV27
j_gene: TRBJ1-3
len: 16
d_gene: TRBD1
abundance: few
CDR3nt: TGTGCCAGCAACCGAAGGGGACAGGGAATTGGAAACACCATATATTTT
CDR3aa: CASNRRGQGIGNTIYF

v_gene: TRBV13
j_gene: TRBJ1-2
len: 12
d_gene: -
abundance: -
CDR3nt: TGTGCCAGCCTCCGGGGATCGAGAAGCTACACCTTC
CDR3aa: CASLRGSRSYTF

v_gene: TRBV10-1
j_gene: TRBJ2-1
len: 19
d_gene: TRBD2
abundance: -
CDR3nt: TGCGCCAGCAGTGGGAGACTAGCGGAGAAACGGAAAAGATACAATGAGCAGTTCTTC
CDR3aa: CASSGRLAEKRKRYNEQFF

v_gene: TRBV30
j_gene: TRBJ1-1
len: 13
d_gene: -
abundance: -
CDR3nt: TGTGCCTGGGCGGGGGTGGAGAACACTGAAGCTTTCTTT
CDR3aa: CAWAGVENTEAFF

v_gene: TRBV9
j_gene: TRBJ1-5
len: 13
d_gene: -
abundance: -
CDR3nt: TGTGCCAGCAGCCCGGGTCTGAATCAGCCCCAGCATTTT
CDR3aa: CASSPGLNQPQHF

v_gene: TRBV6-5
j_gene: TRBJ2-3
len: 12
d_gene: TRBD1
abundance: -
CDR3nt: TGTGCCAGCAGAACAGGGGCAGATACGCAGTATTTT
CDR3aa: CASRTGADTQYF

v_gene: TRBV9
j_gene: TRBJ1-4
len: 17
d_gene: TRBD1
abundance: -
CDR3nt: TGTGCCAGCAGCGTGACGCCGACAGGGACTGGGAGTGAAAAACTGTTTTTT
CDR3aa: CASSVTPTGTGSEKLFF

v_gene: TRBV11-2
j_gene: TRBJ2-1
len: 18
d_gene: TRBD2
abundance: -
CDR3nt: TGTGCCAGCAGCTTAGGGACAGTAAGCGGGAGGGCCTACAATGAGCAGTTCTTC
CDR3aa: CASSLGTVSGRAYNEQFF

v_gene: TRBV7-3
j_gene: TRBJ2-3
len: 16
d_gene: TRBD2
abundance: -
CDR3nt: TGTGCCAGCAGCTTAGGCCGGGGGGGGACCACAGATACGCAGTATTTT
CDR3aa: CASSLGRGGTTDTQYF

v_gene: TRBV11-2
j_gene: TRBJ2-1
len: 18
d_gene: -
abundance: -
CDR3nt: TGTGCCAGCAGCTCGCTATCACCTAGCCGGAGCTCCTACAATGAGCAGTTCTTC
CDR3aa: CASSSLSPSRSSYNEQFF

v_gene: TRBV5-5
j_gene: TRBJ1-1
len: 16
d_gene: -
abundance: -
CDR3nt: TGTGCCAGCAGCTTGCGTCCCCAGGGAACGAACACTGAAGCTTTCTTT
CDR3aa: CASSLRPQGTNTEAFF

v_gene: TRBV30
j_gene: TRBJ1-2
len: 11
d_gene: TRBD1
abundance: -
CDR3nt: TGTGCCTGGGGGGACAGGGATGGCTACACCTTC
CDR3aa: CAWGDRDGYTF

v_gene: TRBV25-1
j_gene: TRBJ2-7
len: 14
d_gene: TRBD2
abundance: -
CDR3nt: TGTGCCAGCAGTGATGGGACTAGCGGGTACGAGCAGTACTTC
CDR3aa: CASSDGTSGYEQYF

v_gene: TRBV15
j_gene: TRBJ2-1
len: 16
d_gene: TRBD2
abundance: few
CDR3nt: TGTGCCACCAGCAGAGCAGGACTAGCGGGAGTTAATGAGCAGTTCTTC
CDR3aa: CATSRAGLAGVNEQFF

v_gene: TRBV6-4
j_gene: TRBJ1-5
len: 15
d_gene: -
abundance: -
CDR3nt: TGTGCCAGCAGTGAAGTTGGCGGCTTCGATCAGCCCCAGCATTTT
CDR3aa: CASSEVGGFDQPQHF

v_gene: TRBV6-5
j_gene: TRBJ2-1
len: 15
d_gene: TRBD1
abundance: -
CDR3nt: TGTGCCAGCAGTTACTCGACAGGGGACTTGGATGAGCAGTTCTTC
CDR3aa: CASSYSTGDLDEQFF

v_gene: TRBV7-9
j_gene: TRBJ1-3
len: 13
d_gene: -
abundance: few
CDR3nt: TGTGCCAGCAGCCTCGGGAGGGCGGACACCATATATTTT
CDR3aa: CASSLGRADTIYF

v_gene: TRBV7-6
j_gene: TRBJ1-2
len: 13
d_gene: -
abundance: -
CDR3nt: TGTGCCAGCAGCTTAGCGGGGGCGCGCGGCTACACCTTC
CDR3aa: CASSLAGARGYTF

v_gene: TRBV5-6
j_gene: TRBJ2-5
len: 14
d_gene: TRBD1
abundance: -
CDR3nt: TGTGCCAGCATGAGCGGGACAGGGGTAGAGACCCAGTACTTC
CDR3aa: CASMSGTGVETQYF

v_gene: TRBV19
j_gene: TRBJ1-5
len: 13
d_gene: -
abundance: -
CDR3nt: TGTGCCAGTACCCAGTGGAGCAATCAGCCCCAGCATTTT
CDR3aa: CASTQWSNQPQHF

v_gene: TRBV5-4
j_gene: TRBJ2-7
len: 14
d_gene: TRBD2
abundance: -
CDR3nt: TGTGCCAGCAGCACCAGCGGGGGTCTGGGCGAGCAGTACTTC
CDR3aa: CASSTSGGLGEQYF

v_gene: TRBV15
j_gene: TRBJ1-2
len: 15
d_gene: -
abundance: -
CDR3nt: TGTGCCACCAGCAGTAATGGACAGTTTCCCTATGGCTACACCTTC
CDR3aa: CATSSNGQFPYGYTF

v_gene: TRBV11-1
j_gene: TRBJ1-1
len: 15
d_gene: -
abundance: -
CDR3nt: TGTGCCAGCAGCCCAAGCGGCCACTCCCTGGCTGAAGCTTTCTTT
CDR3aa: CASSPSGHSLAEAFF

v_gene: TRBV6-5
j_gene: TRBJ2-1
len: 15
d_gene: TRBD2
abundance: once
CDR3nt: TGTGCCAGCAGTATTACTAGCGGGTTTTACAATGAGCAGTTCTTC
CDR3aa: CASSITSGFYNEQFF

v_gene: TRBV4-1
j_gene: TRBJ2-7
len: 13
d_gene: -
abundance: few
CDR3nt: TGCGCCAGCAGCCAGAGTATCACCTACGAGCAGTACTTC
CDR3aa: CASSQSITYEQYF

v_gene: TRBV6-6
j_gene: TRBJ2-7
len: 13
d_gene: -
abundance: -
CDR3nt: TGTGCCAGCAGTTCAATCAGCTCCTACGAGCAGTACTTC
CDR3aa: CASSSISSYEQYF

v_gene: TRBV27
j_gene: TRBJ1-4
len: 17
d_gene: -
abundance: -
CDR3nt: TGTGCCAGCAGTCCAGTCCCCAGGCCGGGGTCTAATGAAAAACTGTTTTTT
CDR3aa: CASSPVPRPGSNEKLFF

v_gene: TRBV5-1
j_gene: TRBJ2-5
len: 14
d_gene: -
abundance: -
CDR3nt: TGCGCCAGCAGCTCGAAACTAGCACTGGAGACCCAGTACTTC
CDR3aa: CASSSKLALETQYF

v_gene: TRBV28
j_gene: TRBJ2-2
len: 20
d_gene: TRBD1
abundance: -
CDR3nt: TGTGCCAGCAGTCCTTATAGCCCCGTTAGGGCAGGGGGTTTGACCGGGGAGCTGTTTTTT
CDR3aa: CASSPYSPVRAGGLTGELFF

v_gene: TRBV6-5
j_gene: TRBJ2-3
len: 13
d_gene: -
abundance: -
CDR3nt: TGTGCCAGCAGGCCGGGTTGGCAAGATACGCAGTATTTT
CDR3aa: CASRPGWQDTQYF

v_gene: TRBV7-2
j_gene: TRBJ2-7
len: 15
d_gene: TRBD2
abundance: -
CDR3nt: TGTGCCGGCAGCTTCTCAGCGGGGGGCAGCAACGAGCAGTACTTC
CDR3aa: CAGSFSAGGSNEQYF